The text below deals with one TCR beta chain. The record originates from a study of radiation and T cells in renal cell carcinoma. Produced via immunoSEQ multiplex PCR; TCRdb's table is partial and in-frame only. Of over 120,000 clones in the sample, about 88% were seen once. V was shortened by 0 bases and J by 1 base, with 11 bases between the two germline ends. CDR3 length: 16 amino acids. Germline CDR1 is LGHNA and CDR2 is YSLEER. Time point noted: blood 4 weeks post-SBRT, at nephrectomy. The treatment: 15 Gy SBRT to primary tumor, nephrectomy 4 weeks later. The chain carries TRBV4-3 and TRBJ2-3; possibly TRBD1 or TRBD2 for D (5 bases each). This TCR derives from a woman aged 45 to 65 with renal cell carcinoma. This specimen consisted of blood, obtained from a patient whose treatment included radiotherapy and nephrectomy. CDR3: CASSQDRDLRTDTQYF. The CDR3 DNA sequence: TGCGCCAGCAGCCAAGACCGGGACCTCCGCACAGATACGCAGTATTTT.